The next 29 T cell receptor beta chains were all read from a single sample in a study of regulatory T cells in long-lasting Graves disease (dated by TCRdb to about 2021). The library was made by multiplex PCR. For sequencing, an Illumina HiSeq 4000 was employed. TCR beta libraries were built with iRepertoire HTBI primers and Arm-PCR amplification of CDR3 regions. TCRdb redid the processing of the public reads, applying fastp at Q25 and MiXCR, and retained in-frame beta chains. CDR3 protein sequences are deduplicated, and each keeps its most common genes and DNA. The sample records roughly 420,000 distinct CDR3 sequences, less than 20% of which are singletons. Around 10% of the sample belongs to the ten largest clones. The meaning of the sample's time point label: newly diagnosed GD, antithyroid drugs for less than 3 months. RNA was extracted from PBMCs in TRIzol for both TCR sequencing and RNA sequencing.

The sample also formed part of further work on T cells in Graves' hyperthyroidism and ophthalmopathy.

The sequencing here drew on peripheral blood mononuclear cells (PBMCs), taken at new diagnosis, from a patient treated with antithyroid drugs. Receptor source: a woman aged 25 to 39 with Graves disease. Donor details come from another sample of the same person, matched by shared clones.

In this sample, this clonotype turned up many times. The chain is built from TRBV3-1 and TRBJ1-4; D unclear. CDR1 and CDR2 (germline): LGHDT, YNNKEL (reference sequence). The CDR3 is made up of 14 amino acids. Trimming took off 2 bases at V and 4 bases at J, with 8 bases between the two ends. The CDR3 reads CASSQWEYNEKLFF. The CDR3 DNA follows: TGTGCCAGCAGCCAATGGGAATATAATGAAAAACTGTTTTTT.

This clonotype appeared a few times. This chain uses TRBV2 with TRBJ1-4; tentatively, D is TRBD1 (5 bases). Looked up from germline, CDR1 is SNHLY and CDR2 is FYNNEI. Deletions cut 6 bases from V and 0 bases from J, with 8 bases between. CDR3 size: 14 residues. This chain's CDR3 is CASRTDATNEKLFF. As DNA, the CDR3 is TGTGCCAGCAGGACAGACGCAACTAATGAAAAACTGTTTTTT.

This clonotype has at least ten counts. The chain combines TRBV20-1 with TRBJ2-5, with 7 bases identical to TRBD2. CDR3 size: 16 residues. Looked up from germline, CDR1 is DFQATT and CDR2 is SNEGSKA (reference sequence). Trimming took 0 bases from V and 2 from J; bases not matched to a gene: 9. Written as DNA, the CDR3 is TGCAGTGCTAGAGATCGGGGGGAAGTCACACAAGAGACCCAGTACTTC. Amino acids: CSARDRGEVTQETQYF.

The CDR3 sequence is CASSPRTGLQTGGYEQYF. CDR3 DNA: TGCGCCAGCAGCCCCCGGACAGGGTTACAGACCGGGGGATACGAGCAGTACTTC. The chain joins TRBV4-3 to TRBJ2-7; TRBD1 matches at 8 bases. The length of the CDR3 is 18 residues. Germline lookup yields CDR1 LGHNA and CDR2 YSLEER. Germline trimming cut 4 bases from V and 4 bases from J; bases unmatched to any gene: 18.

In its sample, this clonotype was seen many times. This chain joins TRBV10-3 and TRBJ2-7; 7 nucleotides line up with TRBD2. CDR3 length: 15 residues. V trimming: 2 bases; J trimming: 6 bases; junction bases outside the gene matches: 10. Germline CDR1 is ENHRY and CDR2 is SYGVKD. The CDR3, as DNA: TGTGCCATCAGTGAGGGATCGGCGGGAGCAGTCGAGCAGTACTTC. Translated: CAISEGSAGAVEQYF.

This clonotype has a handful of counts. V and J are TRBV12-3 or TRBV12-4 and TRBJ2-1, with D possibly matching TRBD2 (5 bases). The CDR3 contains 14 residues. The ends were cut back, 7 bases at V and 8 bases at J, with 18 bases in the middle. CDR3 DNA sequence: TGTGCCAGCACCGTTTTGCCCGGGGATGATGAGCAGTTCTTC. Amino acids: CASTVLPGDDEQFF.

This clonotype was found many times. V and J are TRBV6-2 or TRBV6-3 and TRBJ2-7; D possibly corresponds to TRBD1 (6 bases). The CDR3 length is 14 residues. The V gene lost 2 bases and the J gene lost 2 bases, with 10 bases spanning the gap. CDR1 MNHEY and CDR2 SVGEGT come from the germline V gene. This CDR3 reads CASSYRQVPYEQYF. The CDR3 DNA is TGTGCCAGCAGTTACCGACAGGTACCCTACGAGCAGTACTTC.

This clonotype was counted ten times or more. V usage is TRBV12-3 or TRBV12-4 and J usage is TRBJ1-4; maybe TRBD1 (6 bases). The CDR3 is 17 amino acids. V was cut by 2 bases and J by 3 bases, with 16 bases left in between. The CDR3 DNA sequence: TGTGCCAGCAGTTTATCGACTCGGACAGACTCTAATGAAAAACTGTTTTTT. Protein product: CASSLSTRTDSNEKLFF.

This clonotype was seen repeatedly, ten times or more. The chain combines TRBV11-2 with TRBJ2-1, with no clear D. This CDR3 is built from 12 residues. In germline, CDR1 is SGHAT, CDR2 FQNNGV. V lost 4 bases to trimming and J lost 8 bases, with 9 bases between them. This chain's CDR3 is CASSSQNDEQFF. The CDR3 region has the DNA TGTGCCAGCAGCTCCCAAAATGATGAGCAGTTCTTC.

This clonotype was counted ten times or more. The chain is built from TRBV6-2 or TRBV6-3 and TRBJ1-1; D ambiguous. Germline V gene data show CDR1 as MNHEY and CDR2 as SVGEGT. Trimming took off 2 bases at V and 2 bases at J, with 6 bases between the two ends. The CDR3 runs to 13 residues. The CDR3 reads CASSYIGNTEAFF. The CDR3 DNA reads as TGTGCCAGCAGTTACATTGGCAACACTGAAGCTTTCTTT.

This clonotype was seen ten or more times. The gene calls are TRBV6-1 and TRBJ2-2, with D perhaps assigned TRBD1 or TRBD2 (5 bases each). Trimming left V 3 bases short and J 1 base short, with 12 bases between. The germline gives CDR1 MNHNS, CDR2 SASEGT. The CDR3 length is 16 residues. The CDR3: CASSERGNRNTGELFF. In DNA form, the CDR3 reads TGTGCCAGCAGTGAGAGGGGCAACAGGAACACCGGGGAGCTGTTTTTT.

About this clonotype: Given a much more abundant clone one base away, this may be a read error. The chain is built from TRBV11-2 and TRBJ2-5; 9 bases align to TRBD2. Germline V gene lookup returns CDR1 SGHAT and CDR2 FQNNGV. This CDR3 is 13 amino acids long. The CDR3 here is CASSLGGGATGFF. CDR3 bases: TGTGCCAGCAGCTTAGGCGGGGGGGCCACGGGGTTCTTC.

This clonotype was picked up many times. The chain is built from TRBV28 and TRBJ2-7; TRBD2 agrees at 8 bases. The V gene's germline CDR1 is MDHEN and CDR2 SYDVKM. V shed 10 bases, J shed 0 bases, and the junction held 8 bases outside the gene matches. The CDR3 contains 14 residues. The CDR3 loop reads CATRGSGSSYEQYF. The CDR3 bases are TGTGCCACCCGAGGAAGCGGGAGCTCCTACGAGCAGTACTTC.

The rearrangement uses TRBV7-8 and TRBJ1-5; no definite D call. V lost 1 base, J lost 1 base, and 8 bases lay in between. Per germline, CDR1 SGHVS and CDR2 FQNEAQ. The CDR3 spans 15 residues. The CDR3 sequence: CASSLEWASNQPQHF. The DNA for the CDR3 is TGTGCCAGCAGCTTAGAGTGGGCAAGCAATCAGCCCCAGCATTTT. Looking up the rest from reference TRBV7-8 and TRBJ1-5 gives the full variable domain: GAGVSQSPRYKVAKRGQDVALRCDPISGHVSLFWYQQALGQGPEFLTYFQNEAQLDKSGLPSDRFFAERPEGSVSTLKIQRTQQEDSAVYLCASSLEWASNQPQHFGDGTRLSIL.

Comments on this clonotype: The junction departs from germline at one end; a sequencing error may be responsible. The chain links TRBV6-9 to TRBJ2-7, with a weak D call TRBD2 (5 bases). Germline values: CDR1 MNHGY, CDR2 SVAAGI. The CDR3 length is 13 residues. Here the CDR3 DNA reads TGTGCCAGCAGTTACGGGGTAGGGTACGTGCAGTACTTC. This codes for CASSYGVGYVQYF.

A word on this clonotype: Given a much more abundant clone one base away, this may be a read error. The CDR3 DNA reads TGTGCCAGCAGTGACTTAGCGAGACCCTCCTACAATGAGCAGTTCTTC. This gives the protein CASSDLARPSYNEQFF. The chain uses TRBV6-1 and TRBJ2-1; TRBD2 might be the D (5 bases). The V gene lost 3 bases and the J gene lost 0 bases, with 12 bases spanning the gap. The CDR3 contains 16 residues. Germline CDR1 is MNHNS and CDR2 is SASEGT.

This clonotype was detected many times. The chain employs TRBV10-3 and TRBJ2-5; 10 bases line up with TRBD1. The CDR3 is made up of 16 amino acids. Unmatched junction bases numbered 3, after V lost 2 bases and J lost 0 bases. Germline CDR1 ENHRY, CDR2 SYGVKD. The CDR3: CAISEEGQGYQETQYF. CDR3 sequence (DNA): TGTGCCATCAGTGAGGAGGGACAGGGGTACCAAGAGACCCAGTACTTC.

This clonotype showed up many times. The V gene is TRBV2, the J gene TRBJ2-2; 12 bases agree with TRBD2. J lost 0 bases, V lost 3 bases, and 14 bases had no gene match. CDR3 length: 21 residues. CDR1 and CDR2 from the germline V gene are SNHLY and FYNNEI. CDR3 nucleotide sequence: TGTGCCAGCAGTGATCCTATCGGACTAGCGGGAAAATTCGCGAACACCGGGGAGCTGTTTTTT. It specifies CASSDPIGLAGKFANTGELFF.

This clonotype was detected many times. The rearrangement joins TRBV6-1 to TRBJ2-3; tentative D call: TRBD2 (6 bases). The V gene lost 7 bases and the J gene lost 1 base, with 15 bases spanning the gap. The germline V gene encodes CDR1 MNHNS and CDR2 SASEGT. CDR3 size: 15 residues. The CDR3 loop reads CASNFLGRRTDTQYF. In DNA form, the CDR3 reads TGTGCCAGCAATTTCCTCGGGAGACGCACAGATACGCAGTATTTT.

This clonotype was observed at least ten times. V is TRBV29-1 and J is TRBJ2-7, with 9 positions matching TRBD2. V trimming: 2 bases; J trimming: 4 bases; junction bases outside the gene matches: 15. This CDR3 is 17 amino acids long. Germline lookup yields CDR1 SQVTM and CDR2 ANQGSEA. The CDR3 coding sequence is TGCAGCGTTGAACGGTCAGGGGCGGGAACTAGCGGGTACGAGCAGTACTTC. Translation gives CSVERSGAGTSGYEQYF.

The J gene is TRBJ2-3, the V gene TRBV12-3 or TRBV12-4, with 7 bases matching TRBD2. This CDR3 has 18 residues. V trimming: 6 bases; J trimming: 1 base; junction bases outside the gene matches: 16. This CDR3 is CASRPNWGEGLGTDTQYF. The CDR3 bases are TGTGCCAGCAGGCCAAACTGGGGGGAGGGCCTGGGCACAGATACGCAGTATTTT.

This clonotype was observed a handful of times. V and J are TRBV27 and TRBJ2-1, with D possibly matching TRBD2 (6 bases). Trimming pared 2 bases from V and 2 bases from J, leaving 10 bases between. The length of the CDR3 is 15 residues. Per germline, CDR1 MNHEY and CDR2 SMNVEV (reference sequence). CDR3 protein: CASSLLASTYNEQFF. DNA of the CDR3: TGTGCCAGCAGTTTACTAGCGAGTACCTACAATGAGCAGTTCTTC.

This clonotype was seen at least ten times. The chain carries TRBV12-3 or TRBV12-4 and TRBJ2-1; D is uncertain. V lost 6 bases and J lost 2, with 14 bases in between. CDR3 length: 15 amino acids. The CDR3 reads CASRGWTLAYNEQFF. The DNA for the CDR3 is TGTGCCAGCAGGGGATGGACCCTCGCCTACAATGAGCAGTTCTTC.

The chain recombines TRBV29-1 with TRBJ1-1, with D possibly being TRBD1 (6 bases). Germline V lookup: CDR1 SQVTM, CDR2 ANQGSEA. V was trimmed by 1 base and J by 1 base, leaving 13 bases between them. This CDR3 is 15 amino acids long. In DNA form, the CDR3 reads TGCAGCGTTGAAGTTCGGGGGGCGGGGAACACTGAAGCTTTCTTT. Translation: CSVEVRGAGNTEAFF.

The sample holds many counts of this clonotype. The chain couples TRBV7-9 to TRBJ2-1; 8 bases line up with TRBD2. This CDR3 is 16 amino acids long. Germline trimming cut 2 bases from V and 6 bases from J; bases unmatched to any gene: 9. Germline V gives CDR1 SEHNR, CDR2 FQNEAQ (reference sequence). The DNA for the CDR3 is TGTGCCAGCAGCTTATTCGTTCGGCGGGAGGTCAATGAGCAGTTCTTC. Protein sequence: CASSLFVRREVNEQFF.

At least ten counts were recorded for this clonotype. The CDR3 reads CASSGQGLNTGELFF. The CDR3 DNA reads TGTGCCAGCAGCGGGCAGGGGTTGAACACCGGGGAGCTGTTTTTT. The rearrangement uses TRBV5-6 and TRBJ2-2, with D possibly being TRBD1 (6 bases). CDR1 is SGHDT and CDR2 is YYEEEE in the germline V gene. Trimming stripped 4 bases from V and 1 base from J, with 11 bases between. This CDR3 spans 15 amino acids.

This clonotype was counted many times. The CDR3 DNA sequence: TGTGCCAGCAGCCGGGTTGATTCCTATGGCTACACCTTC. It encodes CASSRVDSYGYTF. This chain uses TRBV6-2 or TRBV6-3 with TRBJ1-2, with D uncertain. The CDR3 extends over 13 amino acids. V was shortened by 6 bases and J by 4 bases, with 12 bases between the two germline ends. Germline loops: CDR1 MNHEY, CDR2 SVGEGT.

The rearrangement joins TRBV6-2 or TRBV6-3 to TRBJ2-1; TRBD2 matches at 12 bases. The CDR3 is made up of 18 amino acids. Germline V gene data show CDR1 as MNHEY and CDR2 as SVGEGT. Trimming removed 4 bases from V and 7 bases from J; junction bases left unmatched: 14. The CDR3 loop is CASSWPAASGRARNEQFF. The CDR3 nucleotides are TGTGCCAGCAGTTGGCCAGCTGCTAGCGGGAGGGCCCGGAATGAGCAGTTCTTC.

This clonotype was seen many times. The chain links TRBV6-1 to TRBJ2-1, with a weak D call TRBD1 (5 bases). Per germline, CDR1 MNHNS and CDR2 SASEGT. The V and J ends lost 5 bases and 0 bases respectively, with 17 bases between them. The CDR3 runs to 17 residues. CDR3 nucleotide sequence: TGTGCCAGCAGTAAACGACAGCAGATTCTCTCCTACAATGAGCAGTTCTTC. It specifies CASSKRQQILSYNEQFF.